This TCR beta chain was observed in a study of control samples from healthy donors and cancer patients. This CDR3 has 12 amino acids. CDR1 is SGDLS, CDR2 YYNGEE, per germline. The germline V and J ends were trimmed by 0 bases and 10 bases, with 8 bases remaining between them. Assay used: immunoSEQ multiplex PCR; TCRdb lists only in-frame clones, some missing. The sample has about 120,000 clones; around 89% are singletons. Specimen: blood. The clonotype comes from a woman in her 70s in good health. This rearrangement joins TRBV9 to TRBJ2-1; tentatively, D is TRBD2 (5 bases). In DNA, the CDR3 is TGTGCCAGCAGCGTAGCTCCGGGGGAGCAGTTCTTC. Encoded protein: CASSVAPGEQFF.